One and the same sample provided the 17 T cell receptor beta chains below, sequenced in a study of T cell changes during pregnancy in multiple sclerosis. Repertoires were generated with immunoSEQ multiplex PCR, while TCRdb's copy carries only in-frame clones and drops some. The table has under 50,000 clones, more than 70% seen once; the top ten hold roughly 4%. The material sequenced was CD8+ T cells from peripheral blood mononuclear cells, taken in the first trimester of pregnancy. The receptors here all came from a female donor with multiple sclerosis, enrolled in a pregnancy study.

This chain connects TRBV9 to TRBJ2-3; perhaps TRBD1 as D (6 bases). Germline assignment: CDR1 SGDLS and CDR2 YYNGEE. The CDR3 consists of 18 residues. V was shortened by 4 bases and J by 5 bases, with 26 bases between the two germline ends. The CDR3 nucleotides read TGTGCCAGCAGCCTCCCCGTTAGTTCTCAGGGGACGGGAGATACGCAGTATTTT. Encoded protein: CASSLPVSSQGTGDTQYF.

The V and J genes are TRBV6-5 and TRBJ1-4; D possibly corresponds to TRBD1 (5 bases). Deletions cut 1 base from V and 8 bases from J, with 11 bases between. This CDR3 is 14 amino acids long. Germline CDR1 reads MNHEY; CDR2 reads SVGAGI. CDR3 nucleotide sequence: TGTGCCAGCAGTTACTTGGGGACTCGCGAAAAACTGTTTTTT. Encoded protein: CASSYLGTREKLFF.

The genes are TRBV7-3 and TRBJ2-1, with 9 bases fitting TRBD2. After removal of 2 bases from V and 2 bases from J, the junction contained 4 bases not matched to a gene. CDR3 length equals 16 residues. The germline V gene has CDR1 SGHTA and CDR2 FQGTGA. The CDR3 is CASSLLAGSTYNEQFF. CDR3 DNA sequence: TGTGCCAGCAGCTTACTAGCGGGGAGTACCTACAATGAGCAGTTCTTC. Full variable domain (outside the CDR3, taken from reference TRBV7-3 and TRBJ2-1): GAGVSQTPSNKVTEKGKYVELRCDPISGHTALYWYRQSLGQGPEFLIYFQGTGAADDSGLPNDRFFAVRPEGSVSTLKIQRTERGDSAVYLCASSLLAGSTYNEQFFGPGTRLTVL.

The chain carries TRBV4-3 and TRBJ2-7, with D maybe TRBD2 (6 bases). Germline V CDR1 and CDR2: LGHNA, YSLEER. The CDR3 length is 15 residues. V lost 4 bases to trimming and J lost 0 bases, with 13 bases between them. The CDR3 sequence: CASSPGDDSSYEQYF. The DNA of the CDR3 is TGCGCCAGCAGCCCGGGGGACGATAGCTCCTACGAGCAGTACTTC.

V usage is TRBV6-4 and J usage is TRBJ2-3; 9 bases line up with TRBD2. The V and J ends lost 0 bases and 4 bases, in that order; junction bases with no gene match: 8. Germline loops: CDR1 MRHNA, CDR2 SNTAGT. This CDR3 is built from 17 residues. The chain's CDR3 is CASSDSKGGGASDTQYF. CDR3 nucleotide sequence: TGTGCCAGCAGTGACTCGAAAGGCGGGGGGGCATCAGATACGCAGTATTTT.

J is TRBJ2-2 and V is TRBV6-4, with D possibly TRBD2 on 5 matching bases. The CDR3 extends over 13 amino acids. Germline CDR1 and CDR2: MRHNA and SNTAGT. Trimming took off 4 bases at V and 4 bases at J, with 7 bases between the two ends. The CDR3 loop reads CASSAGSTGELFF. The CDR3 DNA reads TGTGCCAGCAGTGCGGGGAGCACCGGGGAGCTGTTTTTT.

The V call is TRBV19, the J call TRBJ2-3; D perhaps matches TRBD1 (6 bases). This CDR3 is built from 17 residues. V gave up 3 bases and J gave up 0 bases, with 16 bases separating them. Germline CDR1 LNHDA, CDR2 SQIVND (reference sequence). CDR3 bases: TGTGCCAGTAGTATCCCAACGACAGGTACTAGCACAGATACGCAGTATTTT. This codes for CASSIPTTGTSTDTQYF.

This chain links TRBV7-6 with TRBJ1-2; TRBD1 matches 7 bases. Trimming removed 1 base from V and 2 bases from J; junction bases left unmatched: 4. CDR3 length: 15 amino acids. CDR1 and CDR2 from the germline V gene are SGHVS and FNYEAQ. CDR3 in amino acids: CASSLGAGGNYGYTF. The CDR3 DNA is TGTGCCAGCAGCTTAGGGGCAGGGGGGAACTATGGCTACACCTTC.

This clone was observed a single time. J is TRBJ2-3 and V is TRBV6-4, with 14 bases aligning to TRBD2. CDR3 length: 15 amino acids. CDR1 MRHNA and CDR2 SNTAGT come from the germline V gene. The V gene end was trimmed by 3 bases and the J gene end by 4 bases; junction bases not matched to a gene: 0. CDR3 amino acids: CASSETSGGADTQYF. CDR3 nucleotides: TGTGCCAGCAGTGAGACTAGCGGGGGGGCAGATACGCAGTATTTT.

This clone was picked up one time. The chain carries TRBV27 and TRBJ1-3; 8 bases map to TRBD1. The trim removed 8 bases at V and 3 bases at J, leaving 9 bases unmatched. The CDR3 consists of 15 residues. CDR1 is MNHEY and CDR2 is SMNVEV in the germline V gene (reference sequence). The CDR3 loop is CASSSGGGDGNTIYF. As DNA, the CDR3 is TGTGCCAGCTCCTCAGGGGGCGGGGATGGAAACACCATATATTTT.

V is TRBV9 and J is TRBJ2-7; 7 nucleotides agree with TRBD1. Germline CDR1 is SGDLS and CDR2 is YYNGEE. The CDR3 has 14 amino acids. V was pared by 3 bases and J by 5 bases, with 8 bases of the junction left unmatched. In nucleotides, the CDR3 is TGTGCCAGCAGCGCAGGGACAGCCCGAAACGAGCAGTACTTC. Its translation: CASSAGTARNEQYF.

This clone was recorded only once. The chain uses TRBV19 and TRBJ2-5; 9 bases align to TRBD2. The CDR3 consists of 16 residues. Trimming removed 7 bases from V and 5 bases from J; junction bases left unmatched: 14. Germline V lookup: CDR1 LNHDA, CDR2 SQIVND (reference sequence). The CDR3 here is CASTPGAAGGGETQYF. Here the CDR3 DNA reads TGTGCCAGTACCCCCGGCGCAGCGGGGGGAGGGGAGACCCAGTACTTC.

The sample holds a few counts of this clone. This sequence joins TRBV6-1 and TRBJ2-2; D unresolved. Germline V gene data show CDR1 as MNHNS and CDR2 as SASEGT. The CDR3 totals 13 residues. V lost 0 bases, J lost 7 bases, and 6 bases lay in between. This CDR3 reads CASSEASFGELFF. Written as DNA, the CDR3 is TGTGCCAGCAGTGAAGCCTCCTTCGGGGAGCTGTTTTTT.

DNA of the CDR3: TGCGCCAGCAGCCACGGACAGAACACTGAAGCTTTCTTT. Translation gives CASSHGQNTEAFF. The chain uses TRBV4-1 and TRBJ1-1; a weak D match, TRBD1 (5 bases). This CDR3 is 13 amino acids long. CDR1 and CDR2 (germline): MGHRA, YSYEKL. V was shortened by 3 bases and J by 1 base, with 6 bases between the two germline ends.

The chain employs TRBV15 and TRBJ2-3; 8 bases are shared with TRBD2. CDR1 is LNHNV and CDR2 is YYDKDF in the germline V gene (reference sequence). V shed 5 bases, J shed 6 bases, and the junction held 10 bases outside the gene matches. The CDR3 spans 15 residues. CDR3 sequence (DNA): TGTGCCACCAGCCGTGCCGGGAGGGGTCCGGATACGCAGTATTTT. Amino acid sequence: CATSRAGRGPDTQYF.

The chain employs TRBV4-2 and TRBJ2-7; 8 positions match TRBD2. Germline V gives CDR1 LGHNA, CDR2 YNFKEQ. The CDR3 spans 17 residues. Unmatched junction bases numbered 12, after V lost 3 bases and J lost 2 bases. This CDR3 is CASSHLALLADPYEQYF. For the CDR3, the DNA is TGTGCCAGCAGCCACTTGGCCCTACTAGCGGATCCCTACGAGCAGTACTTC.

V usage is TRBV2 and J usage is TRBJ2-7; 8 bases are shared with TRBD1. The germline CDR1 and CDR2 sequences are SNHLY and FYNNEI. The CDR3 length is 13 residues. The junction had 9 bases not matched to a gene; V was cut back by 10 bases and J by 4 bases. The CDR3 DNA sequence: TGTGCCAACTCCAGGGGGCAGGGTTACGAGCAGTACTTC. It specifies CANSRGQGYEQYF.